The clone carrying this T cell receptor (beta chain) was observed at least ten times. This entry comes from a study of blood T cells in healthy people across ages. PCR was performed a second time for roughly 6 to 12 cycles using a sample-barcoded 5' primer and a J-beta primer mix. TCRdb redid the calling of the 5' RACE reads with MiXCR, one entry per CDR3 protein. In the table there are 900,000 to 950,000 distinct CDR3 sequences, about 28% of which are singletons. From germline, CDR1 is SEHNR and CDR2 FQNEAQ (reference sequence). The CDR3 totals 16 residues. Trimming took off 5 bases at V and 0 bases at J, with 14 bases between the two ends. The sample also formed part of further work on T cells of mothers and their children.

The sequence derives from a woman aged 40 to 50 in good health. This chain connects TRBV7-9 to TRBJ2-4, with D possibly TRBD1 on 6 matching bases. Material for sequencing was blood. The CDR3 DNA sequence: TGTGCCAGCAGCCCCGGGACAAGCCTAGCCAAAAACATTCAGTACTTC. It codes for CASSPGTSLAKNIQYF.